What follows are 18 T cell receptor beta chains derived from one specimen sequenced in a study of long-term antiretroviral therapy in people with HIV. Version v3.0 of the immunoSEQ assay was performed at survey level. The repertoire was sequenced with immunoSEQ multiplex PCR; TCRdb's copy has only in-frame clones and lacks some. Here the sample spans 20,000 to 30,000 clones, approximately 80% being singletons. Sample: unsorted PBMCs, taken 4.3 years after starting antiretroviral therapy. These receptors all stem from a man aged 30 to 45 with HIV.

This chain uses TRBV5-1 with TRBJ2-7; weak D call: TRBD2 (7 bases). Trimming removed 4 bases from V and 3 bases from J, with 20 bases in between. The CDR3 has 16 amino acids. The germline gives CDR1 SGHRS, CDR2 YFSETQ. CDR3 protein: CASSPGGAGQIYEQYF. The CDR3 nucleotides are TGCGCCAGCAGCCCGGGGGGAGCAGGACAGATCTACGAGCAGTACTTC.

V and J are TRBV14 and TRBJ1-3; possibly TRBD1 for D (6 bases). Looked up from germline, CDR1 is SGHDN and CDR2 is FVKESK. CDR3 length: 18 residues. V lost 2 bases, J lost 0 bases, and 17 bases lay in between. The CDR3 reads CASSQLFYQGISGNTIYF. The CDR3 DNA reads TGTGCCAGCAGCCAATTGTTCTATCAGGGGATCTCTGGAAACACCATATATTTT.

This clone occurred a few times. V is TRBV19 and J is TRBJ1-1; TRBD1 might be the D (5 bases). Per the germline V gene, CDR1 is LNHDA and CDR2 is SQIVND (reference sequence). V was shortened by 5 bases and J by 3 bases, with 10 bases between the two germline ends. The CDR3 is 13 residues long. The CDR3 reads CASSQLGDTEAFF. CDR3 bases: TGTGCCAGTAGTCAGCTGGGGGACACTGAAGCTTTCTTT.

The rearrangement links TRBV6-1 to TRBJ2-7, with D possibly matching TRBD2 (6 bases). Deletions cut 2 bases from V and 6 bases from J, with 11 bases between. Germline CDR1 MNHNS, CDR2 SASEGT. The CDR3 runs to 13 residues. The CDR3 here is CASSERRGGEQYF. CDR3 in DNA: TGTGCCAGCAGTGAAAGGAGGGGCGGCGAGCAGTACTTC.

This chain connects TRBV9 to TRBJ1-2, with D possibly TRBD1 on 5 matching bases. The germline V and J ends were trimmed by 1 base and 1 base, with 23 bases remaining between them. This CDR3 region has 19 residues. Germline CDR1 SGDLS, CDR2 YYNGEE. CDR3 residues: CASSVSSLIRDGDNYGYTF. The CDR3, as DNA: TGTGCCAGCAGCGTAAGTAGCCTAATAAGGGACGGCGATAACTATGGCTACACCTTC.

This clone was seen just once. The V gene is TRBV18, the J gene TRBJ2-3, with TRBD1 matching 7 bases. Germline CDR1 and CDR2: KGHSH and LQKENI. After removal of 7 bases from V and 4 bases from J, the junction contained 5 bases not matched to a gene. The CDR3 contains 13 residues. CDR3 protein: CASCTGEADTQYF. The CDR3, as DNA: TGTGCCAGCTGTACAGGGGAAGCAGATACGCAGTATTTT.

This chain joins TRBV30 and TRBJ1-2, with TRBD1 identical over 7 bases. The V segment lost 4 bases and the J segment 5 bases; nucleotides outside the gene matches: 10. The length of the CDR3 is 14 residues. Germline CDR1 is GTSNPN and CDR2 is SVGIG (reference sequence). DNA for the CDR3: TGTGCCTGGATGGACAGGCGGATCCCTTATGGCTACACCTTC. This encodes CAWMDRRIPYGYTF.

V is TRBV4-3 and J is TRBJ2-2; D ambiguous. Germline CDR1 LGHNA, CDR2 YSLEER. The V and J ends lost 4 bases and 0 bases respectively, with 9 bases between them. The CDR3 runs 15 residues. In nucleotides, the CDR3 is TGCGCCAGCAGCCGGGGTAACGCGAACACCGGGGAGCTGTTTTTT. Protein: CASSRGNANTGELFF.

The CDR3 bases are TGTGCCAGCAGCTTGAGAGGGCCTGGGGCCAACGTCCTGACTTTC. It codes for CASSLRGPGANVLTF. The V call is TRBV5-4, the J call TRBJ2-6, with a possible D match to TRBD2 (5 bases). V shed 1 base and J shed 2 bases, with 7 bases lying between them. The CDR3 has 15 residues. CDR1 and CDR2 from the germline V gene are SGHNT and YYREEE (reference sequence).

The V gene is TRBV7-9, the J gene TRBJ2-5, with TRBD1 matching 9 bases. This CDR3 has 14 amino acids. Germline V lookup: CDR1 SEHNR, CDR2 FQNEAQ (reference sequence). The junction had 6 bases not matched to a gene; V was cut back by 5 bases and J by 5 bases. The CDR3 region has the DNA TGTGCCAGCAGCGACTCCGACAGGGGGGAGACCCAGTACTTC. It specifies CASSDSDRGETQYF.

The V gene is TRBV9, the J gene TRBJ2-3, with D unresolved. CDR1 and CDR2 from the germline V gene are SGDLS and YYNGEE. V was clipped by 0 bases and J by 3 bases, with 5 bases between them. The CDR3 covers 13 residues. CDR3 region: CASSVVGTDTQYF. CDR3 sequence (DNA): TGTGCCAGCAGCGTAGTCGGGACAGATACGCAGTATTTT.

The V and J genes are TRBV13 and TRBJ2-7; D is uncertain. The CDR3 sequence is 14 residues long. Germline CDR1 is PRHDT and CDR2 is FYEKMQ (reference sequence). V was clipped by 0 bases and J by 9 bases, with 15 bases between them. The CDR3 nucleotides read TGTGCCAGCAGCTTAGGAAGGGCCGTTTTGGGGCAGTACTTC. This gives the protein CASSLGRAVLGQYF.

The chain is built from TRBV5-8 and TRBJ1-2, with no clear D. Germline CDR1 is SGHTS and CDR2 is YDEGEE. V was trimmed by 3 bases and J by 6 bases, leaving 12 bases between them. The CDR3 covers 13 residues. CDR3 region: CASSWPRRDGYTF. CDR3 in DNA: TGTGCCAGCAGCTGGCCGCGTAGGGATGGCTACACCTTC.

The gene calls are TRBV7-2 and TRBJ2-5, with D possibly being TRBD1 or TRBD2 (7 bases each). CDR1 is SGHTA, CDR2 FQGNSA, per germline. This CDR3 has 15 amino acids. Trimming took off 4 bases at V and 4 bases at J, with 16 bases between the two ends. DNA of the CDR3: TGTGCCAGCAGCTCACAGGGGACTAAAGGAGAGACCCAGTACTTC. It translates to CASSSQGTKGETQYF.

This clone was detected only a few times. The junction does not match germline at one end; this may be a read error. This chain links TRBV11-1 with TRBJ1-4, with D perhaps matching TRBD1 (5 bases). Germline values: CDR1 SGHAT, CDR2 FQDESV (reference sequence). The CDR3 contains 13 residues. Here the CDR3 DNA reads TGTGCCAGCAGCTCCACGGCCGGCGACAGACCAGTTTTT. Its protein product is CASSSTAGDRPVF. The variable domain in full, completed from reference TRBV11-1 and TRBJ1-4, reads EAEVAQSPRYKITEKSQAVAFWCDPISGHATLYWYRQILGQGPELLVQFQDESVVDDSQLPKDRFSAERLKGVDSTLKIQPAELGDSAMYLCASSSTAGDRPVFGSGTQLSVL.

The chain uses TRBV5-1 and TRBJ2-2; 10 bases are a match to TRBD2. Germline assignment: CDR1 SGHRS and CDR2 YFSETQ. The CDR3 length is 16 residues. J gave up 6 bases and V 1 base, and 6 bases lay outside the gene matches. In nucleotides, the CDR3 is TGCGCCAGCAGCTTGTCAGCGGGGGGGCTTTCCGGGGAGCTGTTTTTT. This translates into CASSLSAGGLSGELFF.

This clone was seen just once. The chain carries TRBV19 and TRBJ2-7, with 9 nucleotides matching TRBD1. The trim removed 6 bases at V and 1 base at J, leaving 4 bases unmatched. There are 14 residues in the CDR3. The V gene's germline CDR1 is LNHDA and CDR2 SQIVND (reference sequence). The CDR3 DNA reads TGTGCCAGTAGGGTACAGGGGGCATCCTACGAGCAGTACTTC. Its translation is CASRVQGASYEQYF. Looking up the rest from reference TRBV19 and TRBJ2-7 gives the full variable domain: DGGITQSPKYLFRKEGQNVTLSCEQNLNHDAMYWYRQDPGQGLRLIYYSQIVNDFQKGDIAEGYSVSREKKESFPLTVTSAQKNPTAFYLCASRVQGASYEQYFGPGTRLTVT.

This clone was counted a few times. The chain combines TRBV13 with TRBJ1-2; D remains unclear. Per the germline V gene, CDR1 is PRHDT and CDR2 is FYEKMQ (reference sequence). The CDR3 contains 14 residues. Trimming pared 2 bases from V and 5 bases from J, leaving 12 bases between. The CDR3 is CASSLPGGQYGYTF. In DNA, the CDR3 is TGTGCCAGCAGCTTACCGGGTGGCCAGTATGGCTACACCTTC. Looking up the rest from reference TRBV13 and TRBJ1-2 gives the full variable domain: AAGVIQSPRHLIKEKRETATLKCYPIPRHDTVYWYQQGPGQDPQFLISFYEKMQSDKGSIPDRFSAQQFSDYHSELNMSSLELGDSALYFCASSLPGGQYGYTFGSGTRLTVV.